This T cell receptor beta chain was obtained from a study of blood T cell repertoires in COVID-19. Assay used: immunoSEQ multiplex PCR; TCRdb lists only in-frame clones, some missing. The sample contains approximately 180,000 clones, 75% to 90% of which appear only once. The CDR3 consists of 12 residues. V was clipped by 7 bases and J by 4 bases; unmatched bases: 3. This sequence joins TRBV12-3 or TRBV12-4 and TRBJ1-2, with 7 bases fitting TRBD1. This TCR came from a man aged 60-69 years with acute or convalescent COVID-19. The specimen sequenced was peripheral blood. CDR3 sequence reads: CASTRDSYGYTF. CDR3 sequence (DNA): TGTGCCAGCACCCGGGACAGCTATGGCTACACCTTC.